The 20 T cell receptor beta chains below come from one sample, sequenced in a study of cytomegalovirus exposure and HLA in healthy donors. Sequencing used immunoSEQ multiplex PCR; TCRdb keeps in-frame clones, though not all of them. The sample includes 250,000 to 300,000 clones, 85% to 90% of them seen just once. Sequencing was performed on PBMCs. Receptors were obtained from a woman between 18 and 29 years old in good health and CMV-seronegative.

Written as DNA, the CDR3 is TGTGCCAGCAGTGAAAGGGGAGGAGGCACTGAAGCTTTCTTT. It codes for CASSERGGGTEAFF. The J gene is TRBJ1-1, the V gene TRBV2; tentatively, D is TRBD1 (5 bases). The CDR3 has 14 residues. Germline CDR1 is SNHLY and CDR2 is FYNNEI. V was shortened by 2 bases and J by 4 bases, with 11 bases between the two germline ends.

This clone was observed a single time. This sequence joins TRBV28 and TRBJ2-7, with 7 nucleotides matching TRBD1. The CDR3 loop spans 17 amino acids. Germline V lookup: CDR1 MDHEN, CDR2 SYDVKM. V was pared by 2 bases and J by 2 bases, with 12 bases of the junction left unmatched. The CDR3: CASSLNTGTDYTYEQYV. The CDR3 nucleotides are TGTGCCAGCAGTTTAAACACCGGGACAGATTATACCTACGAGCAGTACGTC.

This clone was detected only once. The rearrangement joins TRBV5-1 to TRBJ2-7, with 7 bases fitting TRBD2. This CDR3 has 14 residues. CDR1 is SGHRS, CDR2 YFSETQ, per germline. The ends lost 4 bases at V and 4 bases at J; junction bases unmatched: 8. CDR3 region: CASSPGGGEYEQYF. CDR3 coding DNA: TGCGCCAGCAGCCCGGGGGGAGGAGAATACGAGCAGTACTTC.

CDR3 in amino acids: CASSLWHVGQGAHGYTF. CDR3 coding DNA: TGTGCCAGCAGTTTATGGCACGTGGGACAGGGGGCCCATGGCTACACCTTC. The chain carries TRBV28 and TRBJ1-2; 12 positions match TRBD1. Looked up from germline, CDR1 is MDHEN and CDR2 is SYDVKM. CDR3 size: 17 residues. J lost 6 bases, V lost 0 bases, and 8 bases had no gene match.

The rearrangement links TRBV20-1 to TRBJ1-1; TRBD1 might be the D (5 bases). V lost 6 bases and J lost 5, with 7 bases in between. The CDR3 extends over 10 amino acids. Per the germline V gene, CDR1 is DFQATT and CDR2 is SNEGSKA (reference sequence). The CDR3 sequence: CSARGTEAFF. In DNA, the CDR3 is TGCAGTGCGCGGGGGACTGAAGCTTTCTTT.

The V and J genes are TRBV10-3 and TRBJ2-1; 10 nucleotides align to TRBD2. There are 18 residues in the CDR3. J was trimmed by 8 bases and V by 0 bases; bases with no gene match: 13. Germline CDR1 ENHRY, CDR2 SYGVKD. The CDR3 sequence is CAISESRASGGGVYEQFF. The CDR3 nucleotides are TGTGCCATCAGTGAGTCTCGGGCTAGCGGGGGTGGAGTCTATGAGCAGTTCTTC.

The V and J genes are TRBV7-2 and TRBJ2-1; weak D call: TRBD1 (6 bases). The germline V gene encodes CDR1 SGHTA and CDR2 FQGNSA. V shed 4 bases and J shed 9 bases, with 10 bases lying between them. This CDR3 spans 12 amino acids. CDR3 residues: CASSSRGSEQFF. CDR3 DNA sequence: TGTGCCAGCAGCTCCAGGGGCAGTGAGCAGTTCTTC.

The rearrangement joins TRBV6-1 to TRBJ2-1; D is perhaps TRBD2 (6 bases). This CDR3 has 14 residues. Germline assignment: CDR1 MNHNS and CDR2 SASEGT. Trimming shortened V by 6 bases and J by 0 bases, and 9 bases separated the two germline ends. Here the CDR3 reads CASRDGGSYNEQFF. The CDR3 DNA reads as TGTGCCAGCAGGGACGGGGGCTCCTACAATGAGCAGTTCTTC.

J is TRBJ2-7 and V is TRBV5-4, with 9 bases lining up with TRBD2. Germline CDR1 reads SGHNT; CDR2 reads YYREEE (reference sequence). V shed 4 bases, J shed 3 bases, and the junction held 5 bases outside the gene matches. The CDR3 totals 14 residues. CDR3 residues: CASSRSGGGYEQYF. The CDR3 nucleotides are TGTGCCAGCAGCCGTAGCGGGGGAGGCTACGAGCAGTACTTC.

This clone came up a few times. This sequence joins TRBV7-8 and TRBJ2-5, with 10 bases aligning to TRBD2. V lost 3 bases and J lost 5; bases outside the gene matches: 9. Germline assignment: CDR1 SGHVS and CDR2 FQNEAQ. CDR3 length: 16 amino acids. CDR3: CASSFERGGSRETQYF. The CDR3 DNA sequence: TGTGCCAGCAGCTTTGAGCGGGGGGGCTCCAGGGAGACCCAGTACTTC.

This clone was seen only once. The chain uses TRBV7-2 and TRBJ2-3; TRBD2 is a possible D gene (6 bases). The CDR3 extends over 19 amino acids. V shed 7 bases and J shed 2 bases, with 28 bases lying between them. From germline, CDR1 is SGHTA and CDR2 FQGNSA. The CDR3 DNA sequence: TGTGCCAGCACCCCCGTTAAGCGGAGGACTATCGTATTCACAGATACGCAGTATTTT. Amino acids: CASTPVKRRTIVFTDTQYF.

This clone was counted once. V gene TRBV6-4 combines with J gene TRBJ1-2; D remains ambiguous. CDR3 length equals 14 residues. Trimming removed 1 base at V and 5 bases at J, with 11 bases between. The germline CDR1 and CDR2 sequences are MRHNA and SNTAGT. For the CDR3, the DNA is TGTGCCAGCAGTGACTACCCGATCGGGTATGGCTACACCTTC. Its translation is CASSDYPIGYGYTF.

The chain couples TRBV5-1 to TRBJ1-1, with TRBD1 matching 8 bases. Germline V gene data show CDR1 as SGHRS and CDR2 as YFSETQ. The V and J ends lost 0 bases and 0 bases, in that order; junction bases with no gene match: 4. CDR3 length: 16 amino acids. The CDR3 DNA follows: TGCGCCAGCAGCTTGGGGGCAGGGGGCTTGAACACTGAAGCTTTCTTT. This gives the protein CASSLGAGGLNTEAFF.

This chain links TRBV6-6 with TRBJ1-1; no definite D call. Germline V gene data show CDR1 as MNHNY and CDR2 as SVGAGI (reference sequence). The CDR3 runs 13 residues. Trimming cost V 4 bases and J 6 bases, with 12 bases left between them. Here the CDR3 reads CASSSRAGAEAFF. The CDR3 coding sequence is TGTGCCAGCAGTTCGCGGGCCGGCGCTGAAGCTTTCTTT.

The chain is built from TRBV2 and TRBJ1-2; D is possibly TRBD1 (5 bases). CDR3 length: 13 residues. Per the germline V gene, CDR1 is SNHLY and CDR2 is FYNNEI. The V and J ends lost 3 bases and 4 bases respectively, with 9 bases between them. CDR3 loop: CASSEGEGYGYTF. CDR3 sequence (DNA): TGTGCCAGCAGTGAGGGGGAGGGCTATGGCTACACCTTC. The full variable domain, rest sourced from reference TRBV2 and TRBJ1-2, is EPEVTQTPSHQVTQMGQEVILRCVPISNHLYFYWYRQILGQKVEFLVSFYNNEISEKSEIFDDQFSVERPDGSNFTLKIRSTKLEDSAMYFCASSEGEGYGYTFGSGTRLTVV.

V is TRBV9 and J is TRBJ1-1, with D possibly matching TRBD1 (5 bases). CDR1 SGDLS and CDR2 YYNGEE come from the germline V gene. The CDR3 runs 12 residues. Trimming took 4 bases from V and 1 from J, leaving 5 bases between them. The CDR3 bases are TGTGCCAGCAGCCAGGGGAACACTGAAGCTTTCTTT. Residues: CASSQGNTEAFF.

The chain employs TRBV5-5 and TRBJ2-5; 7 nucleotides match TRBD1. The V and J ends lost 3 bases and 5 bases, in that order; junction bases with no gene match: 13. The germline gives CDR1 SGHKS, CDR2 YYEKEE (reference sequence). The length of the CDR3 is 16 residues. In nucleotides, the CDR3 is TGTGCCAGCAGCTGGGCACCAGGGGGAGTTCGGGAGACCCAGTACTTC. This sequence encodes CASSWAPGGVRETQYF.

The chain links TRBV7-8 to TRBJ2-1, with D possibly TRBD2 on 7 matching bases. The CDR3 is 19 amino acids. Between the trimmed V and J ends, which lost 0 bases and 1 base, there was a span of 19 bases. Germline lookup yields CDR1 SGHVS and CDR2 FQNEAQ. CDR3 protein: CASSLAEGGGLLSYNEQFF. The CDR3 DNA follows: TGTGCCAGCAGCTTAGCAGAGGGCGGGGGCCTATTATCCTACAATGAGCAGTTCTTC. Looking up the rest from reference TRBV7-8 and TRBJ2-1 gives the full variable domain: GAGVSQSPRYKVAKRGQDVALRCDPISGHVSLFWYQQALGQGPEFLTYFQNEAQLDKSGLPSDRFFAERPEGSVSTLKIQRTQQEDSAVYLCASSLAEGGGLLSYNEQFFGPGTRLTVL.

In nucleotides, the CDR3 is TGTGCCAGCAGTTTATTTGGCGGCTACGAGCAGTACTTC. This gives the protein CASSLFGGYEQYF. The chain recombines TRBV27 with TRBJ2-7, with no clear D. The CDR3 is 13 residues long. Germline V gene lookup returns CDR1 MNHEY and CDR2 SMNVEV (reference sequence). V dropped 1 base and J dropped 3 bases, with 7 bases sitting between them.

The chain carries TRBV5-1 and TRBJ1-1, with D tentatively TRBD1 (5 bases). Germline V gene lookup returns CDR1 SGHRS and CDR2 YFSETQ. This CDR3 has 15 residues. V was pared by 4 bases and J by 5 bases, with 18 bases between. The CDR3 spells CASSRGGAGRTEAFF. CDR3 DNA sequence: TGCGCCAGCAGCCGTGGAGGGGCGGGTAGAACTGAAGCTTTCTTT.